This T cell receptor beta chain was observed in a study of OX40 agonist ivuxolimab in advanced cancers. Across the whole study: Eligibility rules accepted prior anti-PD-1, anti-PD-L1 or anti-CTLA-4 therapy, and around 38% had some. One hepatocellular carcinoma and a couple of cutaneous melanoma patients partially responded.

Study-wide points: On average, a greater number of expanded clones characterised CD8+ T cells relative to CD4+. The study did not work out the antigen specificity of the expanded peripheral T cells.

Sequenced by immunoSEQ multiplex PCR; TCRdb stores in-frame clones only, minus some. The table records around 150,000 clones, about 93% of them present only once. Losses at the gene ends were 3 bases for V and 1 base for J; bases not matched to a gene: 5. The CDR3 extends over 15 amino acids. Germline V lookup: CDR1 KGHSH, CDR2 LQKENI. Points on this clone: No antigen is known for it.

The sample here was CD4+ or CD8+ T cells sorted from blood, taken in a trial of the OX40 agonist ivuxolimab. The chain links TRBV18 to TRBJ2-5, with 7 bases identical to TRBD1. This receptor was obtained from an adult with an advanced solid tumor such as melanoma, head and neck, liver or kidney cancer. As DNA, the CDR3 is TGTGCCAGCTCACCCCCGGGACAGTCCCAAGAGACCCAGTACTTC. This sequence encodes CASSPPGQSQETQYF.